This is a list of T cell receptor beta chains from one sample in a study of control samples from healthy donors and cancer patients. TCRdb's copy holds only in-frame clones and misses some; the assay was immunoSEQ multiplex PCR. The sample has under 150,000 clones, around 96% seen once. The sample consisted of blood. The receptors shown here come from a man aged 30 to 45 in good health. Each CDR3 is given with its conserved first and last residue. D genes are given only for firm matches. Size values are once, few and many counts, or a class for expanded clones, and some rows have none.

d_gene: -; v_gene: TRBV5-8; abundance: -; j_gene: TRBJ2-2; len: 13; CDR3nt: TGTGCCAGCAGCTCCACGAACACCGGGGAGCTGTTTTTT; CDR3aa: CASSSTNTGELFF
d_gene: -; v_gene: TRBV30; abundance: -; j_gene: TRBJ2-3; len: 15; CDR3nt: TGTGCCTGGAGTGTAGGGGCCTTGGACACAGATACGCAGTATTTT; CDR3aa: CAWSVGALDTDTQYF
d_gene: TRBD1; v_gene: TRBV5-1; abundance: -; j_gene: TRBJ1-2; len: 13; CDR3nt: TGCGCCAGCAGCCTGACAGGGTCTTATGGCTACACCTTC; CDR3aa: CASSLTGSYGYTF
d_gene: -; v_gene: TRBV28; abundance: -; j_gene: TRBJ2-1; len: 15; CDR3nt: TGTGCCAGTGTGCCCGCCCTAGCAGGGGTAAATGAGCAGTTCTTC; CDR3aa: CASVPALAGVNEQFF
d_gene: TRBD1; v_gene: TRBV3-1/TRBV3-2; abundance: once; j_gene: TRBJ1-1; len: 17; CDR3nt: TGTGCCAGCAGCCCGGACCCCGACAGGGTGGGCAACACTGAAGCTTTCTTT; CDR3aa: CASSPDPDRVGNTEAFF
d_gene: -; v_gene: TRBV7-9; abundance: -; j_gene: TRBJ2-2; len: 14; CDR3nt: TGTGCCAGCAGCTTAGGTGTGGACACCGGGGAGCTGTTTTTT; CDR3aa: CASSLGVDTGELFF
d_gene: TRBD1; v_gene: TRBV7-9; abundance: -; j_gene: TRBJ2-7; len: 15; CDR3nt: TGTGCCAGCAGACCCTACAGGGACAGGGGCCACGAGCAGTACTTC; CDR3aa: CASRPYRDRGHEQYF
d_gene: -; v_gene: TRBV7-9; abundance: -; j_gene: TRBJ2-7; len: 13; CDR3nt: TGTGCCAGCAGTCCCCCGACATCCTACGAGCAGTACTTC; CDR3aa: CASSPPTSYEQYF
d_gene: TRBD2; v_gene: TRBV28; abundance: -; j_gene: TRBJ2-7; len: 16; CDR3nt: TGTGCCAGCAGTTTAATTGGCGGGGGGGCCTCCTACGAGCAGTACTTC; CDR3aa: CASSLIGGGASYEQYF
d_gene: -; v_gene: TRBV29-1; abundance: once; j_gene: TRBJ1-3; len: 14; CDR3nt: TGCAGCGTTGGGTACCCGGAGAGAGGAAACACCATATATTTT; CDR3aa: CSVGYPERGNTIYF
d_gene: -; v_gene: TRBV21-1; abundance: -; j_gene: TRBJ1-1; len: 12; CDR3nt: TGTGCCAGCAGCAAAGCGGGGGGGTCGGCTTTCTTT; CDR3aa: CASSKAGGSAFF
d_gene: -; v_gene: TRBV5-4; abundance: -; j_gene: TRBJ2-7; len: 14; CDR3nt: TGTGCCAGCAGCTTGGTCGGGGGAACCTACGAGCAGTACTTC; CDR3aa: CASSLVGGTYEQYF
d_gene: TRBD2; v_gene: TRBV3-1/TRBV3-2; abundance: -; j_gene: TRBJ2-5; len: 19; CDR3nt: TGTGCCAGCAGCCAAGATATGCTCACGGGGGGTGGTGGTACGGAGACCCAGTACTTC; CDR3aa: CASSQDMLTGGGGTETQYF
d_gene: TRBD2; v_gene: TRBV30; abundance: -; j_gene: TRBJ2-4; len: 14; CDR3nt: TGTGCCTGGAAGGGCGGGGGGGCCGTCCCCATTCAGTACTTC; CDR3aa: CAWKGGGAVPIQYF
d_gene: TRBD2; v_gene: TRBV7-6; abundance: -; j_gene: TRBJ2-5; len: 18; CDR3nt: TGTGCCAGCAGCTTCAGGTCGACTAGCGGGGGGGACGGAGAGACCCAGTACTTC; CDR3aa: CASSFRSTSGGDGETQYF
d_gene: -; v_gene: TRBV28; abundance: -; j_gene: TRBJ1-4; len: 13; CDR3nt: TGTGCCAGCAGTGCAGGGCGGGATGAAAAACTGTTTTTT; CDR3aa: CASSAGRDEKLFF
d_gene: -; v_gene: TRBV9; abundance: -; j_gene: TRBJ2-2; len: 15; CDR3nt: TGTGCCAGCAGCCCGACTATCACGAACACCGGGGAGCTGTTTTTT; CDR3aa: CASSPTITNTGELFF
d_gene: -; v_gene: TRBV6-5; abundance: -; j_gene: TRBJ1-1; len: 14; CDR3nt: TGTGCCAGCAGTTACGGGGGGCTGAACACTGAAGCTTTCTTT; CDR3aa: CASSYGGLNTEAFF
d_gene: -; v_gene: TRBV9; abundance: -; j_gene: TRBJ2-1; len: 16; CDR3nt: TGTGCCAGCAGCGGGAGGGGAGGGGGAGGCACGGGAGAGCAGTTCTTC; CDR3aa: CASSGRGGGGTGEQFF
d_gene: -; v_gene: TRBV28; abundance: -; j_gene: TRBJ1-5; len: 14; CDR3nt: TGTGCCAGCAGTTTGGGCAGGGTTTTTCAGCCCCAGCATTTT; CDR3aa: CASSLGRVFQPQHF
d_gene: TRBD1; v_gene: TRBV30; abundance: once; j_gene: TRBJ1-4; len: 11; CDR3nt: TGTGCCTGGAGTGAGGACAGGGAACTGTTTTTT; CDR3aa: CAWSEDRELFF
d_gene: -; v_gene: TRBV27; abundance: -; j_gene: TRBJ1-3; len: 14; CDR3nt: TGTGCCAGCAGTTTGGTCCCCTCTGGAAACACCATATATTTT; CDR3aa: CASSLVPSGNTIYF
d_gene: -; v_gene: TRBV2; abundance: -; j_gene: TRBJ2-5; len: 17; CDR3nt: TGTGCCAGCAGATCCTCGGGTCCACTCGCGGGGTCAGAGACCCAGTACTTC; CDR3aa: CASRSSGPLAGSETQYF
d_gene: TRBD2; v_gene: TRBV10-2; abundance: -; j_gene: TRBJ2-5; len: 15; CDR3nt: TGCGCCAGCACCACGGGACTAGCGGTAGTGGAGACCCAGTACTTC; CDR3aa: CASTTGLAVVETQYF
d_gene: TRBD1; v_gene: TRBV15; abundance: -; j_gene: TRBJ1-5; len: 15; CDR3nt: TGTGCCACCAGCACCGGGACAGGGGTAGGGCAGCCCCAGCATTTT; CDR3aa: CATSTGTGVGQPQHF
d_gene: TRBD1; v_gene: TRBV30; abundance: -; j_gene: TRBJ2-7; len: 12; CDR3nt: TGTGCCTGGAGCCAAGACAGGGAAGAGCAGTACTTC; CDR3aa: CAWSQDREEQYF
d_gene: TRBD2; v_gene: TRBV7-3; abundance: -; j_gene: TRBJ2-1; len: 16; CDR3nt: TGTGCCAGCAGCTTAAGGGTTAGCGGGGGGTACAATGAGCAGTTCTTC; CDR3aa: CASSLRVSGGYNEQFF
d_gene: TRBD2; v_gene: TRBV19; abundance: once; j_gene: TRBJ2-5; len: 15; CDR3nt: TGTGCCAGTCCGGGGGGGGGCGGAGGCCAAGAGACCCAGTACTTC; CDR3aa: CASPGGGGGQETQYF
d_gene: -; v_gene: TRBV4-3; abundance: -; j_gene: TRBJ1-2; len: 15; CDR3nt: TGCGCCAGCAGCCAAGATTTAAGGGGTACCTATGGCTACACCTTC; CDR3aa: CASSQDLRGTYGYTF
d_gene: -; v_gene: TRBV4-3; abundance: -; j_gene: TRBJ1-2; len: 15; CDR3nt: TGCGCCAGCAGCCCCAGAGTTGGAGGTGGCTATGGCTACACCTTC; CDR3aa: CASSPRVGGGYGYTF
d_gene: -; v_gene: TRBV29-1; abundance: once; j_gene: TRBJ2-7; len: 13; CDR3nt: TGCAGCGTTGGGGGGGGGCCCTCCTACGAGCAGTACTTC; CDR3aa: CSVGGGPSYEQYF
d_gene: TRBD2; v_gene: TRBV9; abundance: -; j_gene: TRBJ2-5; len: 16; CDR3nt: TGTGCCAGCAGCCGAGGGATTAGCGGGGGTGAGGAGACCCAGTACTTC; CDR3aa: CASSRGISGGEETQYF
d_gene: -; v_gene: TRBV5-6; abundance: -; j_gene: TRBJ1-4; len: 14; CDR3nt: TGTGCCAGCAGCTTGCTTCGGACTAATGAAAAACTGTTTTTT; CDR3aa: CASSLLRTNEKLFF
d_gene: -; v_gene: TRBV5-4; abundance: -; j_gene: TRBJ1-2; len: 15; CDR3nt: TGTGCCAGCAGCGCCGGCCAGGGAGTGAACTATGGCTACACCTTC; CDR3aa: CASSAGQGVNYGYTF
d_gene: -; v_gene: TRBV7-9; abundance: -; j_gene: TRBJ2-4; len: 13; CDR3nt: TGTGCCAGCAGCTTAGGGGCCAAAAACATTCAGTACTTC; CDR3aa: CASSLGAKNIQYF
d_gene: -; v_gene: TRBV7-9; abundance: -; j_gene: TRBJ2-3; len: 12; CDR3nt: TGTGCCAGCAGTTATGCTAGAGATACGCAGTATTTT; CDR3aa: CASSYARDTQYF
d_gene: -; v_gene: TRBV9; abundance: -; j_gene: TRBJ2-7; len: 14; CDR3nt: TGTGCCAGCAGCGTAGGGGCAGGGGGGTACGAGCAGTACTTC; CDR3aa: CASSVGAGGYEQYF
d_gene: -; v_gene: TRBV28; abundance: -; j_gene: TRBJ1-1; len: 14; CDR3nt: TGTGCCAGCAGTTTCCCGGGGGGCCCCACTGAAGCTTTCTTT; CDR3aa: CASSFPGGPTEAFF
d_gene: -; v_gene: TRBV6-2/TRBV6-3; abundance: -; j_gene: TRBJ2-6; len: 13; CDR3nt: TGTGCCAGCAGTTACAAACCCGAGACCGTCCTGACTTTC; CDR3aa: CASSYKPETVLTF
d_gene: -; v_gene: TRBV6-2/TRBV6-3; abundance: -; j_gene: TRBJ1-2; len: 13; CDR3nt: TGTGCCAGCAGTTTGGAGGGGCTCTATGGCTACACCTTC; CDR3aa: CASSLEGLYGYTF
d_gene: -; v_gene: TRBV2; abundance: few; j_gene: TRBJ2-2; len: 15; CDR3nt: TGTGCCAGCGTCTTACCGACCTCGGGCACCGGGGAGCTGTTTTTT; CDR3aa: CASVLPTSGTGELFF
d_gene: TRBD1; v_gene: TRBV19; abundance: -; j_gene: TRBJ1-6; len: 14; CDR3nt: TGTGCCAGTAGTATGGGGACAGGGGAGTCACCCCTCCACTTT; CDR3aa: CASSMGTGESPLHF
d_gene: -; v_gene: TRBV9; abundance: -; j_gene: TRBJ1-6; len: 16; CDR3nt: TGTGCCAGCAGCGTAGGGGGGAGCTCCTATAATTCACCCCTCCACTTT; CDR3aa: CASSVGGSSYNSPLHF
d_gene: -; v_gene: TRBV19; abundance: -; j_gene: TRBJ2-1; len: 15; CDR3nt: TGTGCCAGTAGTGTTGTGGCAGGCCCATACAATGAGCAGTTCTTC; CDR3aa: CASSVVAGPYNEQFF
d_gene: -; v_gene: TRBV9; abundance: -; j_gene: TRBJ1-2; len: 14; CDR3nt: TGTGCCAGCAGCGCTACTGACGGACCCTATGGCTACACCTTC; CDR3aa: CASSATDGPYGYTF
d_gene: -; v_gene: TRBV3-1/TRBV3-2; abundance: once; j_gene: TRBJ2-7; len: 14; CDR3nt: TGTGCCAGCAGCCAAGAACCCATGGGAAACGAGCAGTACTTC; CDR3aa: CASSQEPMGNEQYF
d_gene: -; v_gene: TRBV28; abundance: -; j_gene: TRBJ2-7; len: 13; CDR3nt: TGTGCCAGCAGTTTTTCAGGGGCCTACGAGCAGTACTTC; CDR3aa: CASSFSGAYEQYF
d_gene: -; v_gene: TRBV30; abundance: -; j_gene: TRBJ1-1; len: 15; CDR3nt: TGTGCCTGGAGTCCCCGACTCAGCGGGGAGACTGAAGCTTTCTTT; CDR3aa: CAWSPRLSGETEAFF